This paragraph reports one T cell receptor (beta chain). CDR1 SNHLY and CDR2 FYNNEI come from the germline V gene. Losses at the gene ends were 10 bases for V and 7 bases for J; bases not matched to a gene: 17. There are 15 residues in the CDR3. This sample was taken from a study of cytomegalovirus exposure and HLA in healthy donors. The repertoire was sequenced with immunoSEQ multiplex PCR; TCRdb's copy has only in-frame clones and lacks some. This sample has 70,000 to 95,000 clones; 93% occur once, and the top ten carry 3% to 4.5%. This sequence joins TRBV2 and TRBJ1-2; 8 bases line up with TRBD1. The TCR comes from a woman aged 30 to 39 in good health and CMV-seronegative. Sequenced input: PBMCs. CDR3 nucleotides: TGTGCCACCTCGGGATCAGGGGGCCCACAAATTGGCTACACCTTC. Amino acids: CATSGSGGPQIGYTF. The entire variable domain, with the rest obtained from reference TRBV2 and TRBJ1-2, is as follows: EPEVTQTPSHQVTQMGQEVILRCVPISNHLYFYWYRQILGQKVEFLVSFYNNEISEKSEIFDDQFSVERPDGSNFTLKIRSTKLEDSAMYFCATSGSGGPQIGYTFGSGTRLTVV.